This T cell receptor (beta chain) was recovered during a study of blood T cells in healthy people across ages (dated by TCRdb to 2014 to 2015). Study-level background: In model experiments, roughly one uniquely barcoded TCR beta cDNA molecule per two T cells was captured by template switching. The donors were divided into four age groups: young (average roughly 17 years), middle-aged (approximately 42), aged (approximately 62) and long-lived (about 80). To avoid experimental bias, donors of different ages were spread randomly across the sequencing lanes. Using the same blood draw, the study looked at two additional independent replicas of 1 million unique cDNA reads for two donors, one aged 18 to 29 and the other aged 80 or older. The study measured age-related changes in TCR beta repertoire diversity using deep sequencing normalized with unique cDNA molecular identifiers. The study at large found these results: Compared with the aged group, the long-lived group had more naive CD4+ T cells, fewer expanded clones and increased TCR diversity, suggesting age selection. As age increased, observed TCR beta diversity per million T cells dropped in a roughly linear way, and a significant reduction was already evident by age about 40. Estimates of total diversity based on one million sequenced T cells were regarded as lower bounds and as underestimates. Because profiling used bulk unsorted PBMCs, naive and antigen-experienced compartments could not be compared conclusively. Observed TCR beta diversity correlated strongly with the percentage of naive T cells measured by flow cytometry. Because the CMV infection status of the donors was unknown, age-related changes in expanded clonotypes may potentially have been confounded.

The 35 to 40 donors, aged roughly 6 to 90 years, were systemically healthy Caucasian individuals from Russia. Ten milliliters of peripheral blood were drawn from each donor into EDTA-treated Vacutainer tubes. Ficoll-Paque density-gradient centrifugation was used to isolate PBMCs, with at least 7 million per sample. Total RNA was extracted from PBMCs with Trizol reagent, with at least 6 micrograms obtained per sample. For every donor, flow cytometry on a PBMC aliquot measured the percentage of naive CD45RAhigh/CD27high T cells. In its sample, this clonotype was seen many times. Its antigen has not been determined. Base qualities were left out, and no much larger clone turns up one base away. CDR1 and CDR2 were assigned from the germline V gene (reference sequence) as SEHNR and FQNEAQ. The CDR3 covers 16 residues, taking in both the cysteine and the phenylalanine. The CDR3 DNA has 48 bases and is translated from base 1. V is shortened by 5 bases, J by 2 bases, and the region joining them spans 18 bases.

The library was generated by 5' RACE. Sequencing relied on an Illumina HiSeq 2500. A second PCR of about 6 to 11 cycles was run with a J-beta primer mix and a sample-barcoded 5' primer. A unique molecular identifier was introduced onto each TCR beta cDNA molecule by a template-switch 5' adaptor carrying 12 random nucleotides. Each sample yielded at least 3 million CDR3-containing paired-end reads. All of the RNA was converted into first-strand cDNA using the Mint cDNA synthesis kit, with a TRBC-specific oligonucleotide serving as the primer. All cDNA was treated with uracil-DNA glycosylase and then went through a first 18-cycle PCR with the universal primers M1SS and BC2_uni_R. On the study's bioinformatics: Normalization of each sample was performed by random selection of 1 million high-quality reads, each carrying a distinct molecular identifier. Reads sharing molecular identifiers were discarded rather than binned into consensus sequences. CDR3 identification, clonotype clustering and error correction used MiTCR with a Q25 quality threshold and the strictest error-elimination algorithm. Lower-bound total TCR beta diversity was estimated with a nonparametric unseen species model using Euler transformation. TCRdb cleaned the public reads at Q25 with fastp, built clones with MiXCR and kept in-frame beta chains. Rows merge per CDR3 protein into single entries with the most common DNA and genes. TCRdb's processing, not the authors', yielded these V and J calls. Counted in this sample were hundreds of thousands of distinct CDR3 sequences; about 32% of them appeared once. The top ten clonotypes cover 15% of the sample.

Recombination connected TRBV7-9 to TRBJ1-2; the D region possibly corresponds to TRBD1 (5 bases align). This receptor was taken from an elderly woman in good health. Donor details come from another sample of the same person, matched by shared clones. Material for sequencing was blood. The CDR3 corresponds to CASSPHGEGRNYGYTF. The DNA is TGTGCCAGCAGCCCCCATGGGGAGGGGAGGAACTATGGCTACACCTTC.